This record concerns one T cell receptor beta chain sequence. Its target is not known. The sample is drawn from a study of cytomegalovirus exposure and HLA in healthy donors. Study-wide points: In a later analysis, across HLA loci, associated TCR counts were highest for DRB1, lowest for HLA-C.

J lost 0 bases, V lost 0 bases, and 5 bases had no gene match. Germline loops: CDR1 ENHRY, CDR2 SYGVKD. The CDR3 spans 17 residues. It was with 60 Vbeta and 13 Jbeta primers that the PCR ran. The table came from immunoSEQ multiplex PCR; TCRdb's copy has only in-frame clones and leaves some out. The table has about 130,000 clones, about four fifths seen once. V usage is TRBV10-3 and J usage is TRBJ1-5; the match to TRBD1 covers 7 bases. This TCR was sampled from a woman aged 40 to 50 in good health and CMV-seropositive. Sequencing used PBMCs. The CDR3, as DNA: TGTGCCATCAGTGAGTCGAAGGGACAGCTTAGCAATCAGCCCCAGCATTTT. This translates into CAISESKGQLSNQPQHF.